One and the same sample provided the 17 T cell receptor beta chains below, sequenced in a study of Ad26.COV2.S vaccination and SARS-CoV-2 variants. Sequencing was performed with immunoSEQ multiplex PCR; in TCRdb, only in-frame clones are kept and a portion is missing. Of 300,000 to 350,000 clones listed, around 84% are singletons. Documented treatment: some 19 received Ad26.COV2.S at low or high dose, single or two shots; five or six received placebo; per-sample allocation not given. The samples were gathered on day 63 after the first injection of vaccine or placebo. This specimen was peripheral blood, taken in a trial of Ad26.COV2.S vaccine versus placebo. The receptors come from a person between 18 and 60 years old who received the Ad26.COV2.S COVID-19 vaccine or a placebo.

For the CDR3, the DNA is TGTGCCAGCAGCTTAGCAGGGGGAAGGAACATTCAGTACTTC. Translation gives CASSLAGGRNIQYF. The rearrangement uses TRBV7-2 and TRBJ2-4, with D tentatively TRBD1 (6 bases). Trimming removed 0 bases from V and 7 bases from J, with 10 bases in between. Per germline, CDR1 SGHTA and CDR2 FQGNSA. CDR3 size: 14 residues. Full variable domain (missing parts from reference TRBV7-2 and TRBJ2-4): GAGVSQSPSNKVTEKGKDVELRCDPISGHTALYWYRQSLGQGLEFLIYFQGNSAPDKSGLPSDRFSAERTGGSVSTLTIQRTQQEDSAVYLCASSLAGGRNIQYFGAGTRLSVL.

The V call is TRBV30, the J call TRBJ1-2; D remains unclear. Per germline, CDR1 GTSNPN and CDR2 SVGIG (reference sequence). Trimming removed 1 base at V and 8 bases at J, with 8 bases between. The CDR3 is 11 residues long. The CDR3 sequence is CAWSEGNGYTF. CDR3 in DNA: TGTGCCTGGAGTGAGGGAAACGGCTACACCTTC. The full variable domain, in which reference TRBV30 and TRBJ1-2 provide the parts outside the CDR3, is SQTIHQWPATLVQPVGSPLSLECTVEGTSNPNLYWYRQAAGRGLQLLFYSVGIGQISSEVPQNLSASRPQDRQFILSSKKLLLSDSGFYLCAWSEGNGYTFGSGTRLTVV.

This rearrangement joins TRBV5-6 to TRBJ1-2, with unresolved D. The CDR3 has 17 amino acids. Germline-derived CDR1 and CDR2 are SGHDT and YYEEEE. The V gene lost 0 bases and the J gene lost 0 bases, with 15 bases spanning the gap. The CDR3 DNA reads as TGTGCCAGCAGCTTGGCGGCACGGGTCGGAACTAACTATGGCTACACCTTC. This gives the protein CASSLAARVGTNYGYTF.

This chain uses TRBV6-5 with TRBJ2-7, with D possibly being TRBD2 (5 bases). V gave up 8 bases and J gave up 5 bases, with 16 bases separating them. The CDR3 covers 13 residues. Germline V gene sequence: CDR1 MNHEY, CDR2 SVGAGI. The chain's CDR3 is CASVAGLEDEQYF. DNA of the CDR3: TGTGCCAGCGTTGCGGGTCTGGAGGACGAGCAGTACTTC.

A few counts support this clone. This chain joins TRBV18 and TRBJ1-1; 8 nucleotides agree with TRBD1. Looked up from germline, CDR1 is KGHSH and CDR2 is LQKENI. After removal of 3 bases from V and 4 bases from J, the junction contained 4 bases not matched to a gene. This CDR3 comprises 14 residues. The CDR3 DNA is TGTGCCAGCTCACCGGGGACAGGTTCCACTGAAGCTTTCTTT. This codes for CASSPGTGSTEAFF. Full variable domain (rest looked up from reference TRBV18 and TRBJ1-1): NAGVMQNPRHLVRRRGQEARLRCSPMKGHSHVYWYRQLPEEGLKFMVYLQKENIIDESGMPKERFSAEFPKEGPSILRIQQVVRGDSAAYFCASSPGTGSTEAFFGQGTRLTVV.

The DNA for the CDR3 is TGTGCCAGCAGCTTGCCAGCTAGCGGGGCCTACAATGAGCAGTTCTTC. This translates into CASSLPASGAYNEQFF. This chain links TRBV5-4 with TRBJ2-1, with 9 nucleotides matching TRBD2. CDR1 is SGHNT and CDR2 is YYREEE in the germline V gene (reference sequence). The V gene end was trimmed by 1 base and the J gene end by 2 bases; junction bases not matched to a gene: 4. The CDR3 totals 16 residues. The full variable domain, completed using reference TRBV5-4 and TRBJ2-1, is ETGVTQSPTHLIKTRGQQVTLRCSSQSGHNTVSWYQQALGQGPQFIFQYYREEENGRGNFPPRFSGLQFPNYSSELNVNALELDDSALYLCASSLPASGAYNEQFFGPGTRLTVL.

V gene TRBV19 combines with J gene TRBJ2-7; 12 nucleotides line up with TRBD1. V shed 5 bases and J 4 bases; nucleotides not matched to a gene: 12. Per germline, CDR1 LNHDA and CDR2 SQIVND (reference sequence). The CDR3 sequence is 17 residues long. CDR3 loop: CASSPGTGGLDWYEQYF. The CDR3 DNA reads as TGTGCCAGTAGTCCGGGGACAGGGGGCCTGGATTGGTACGAGCAGTACTTC.

CDR3 nucleotides: TGTGCCAGCAGCTGGACGGCGCCTACCTACGAGCAGTACTTC. Its protein is CASSWTAPTYEQYF. The V gene is TRBV5-5, the J gene TRBJ2-7; D remains ambiguous. Looked up from germline, CDR1 is SGHKS and CDR2 is YYEKEE (reference sequence). The CDR3 has 14 residues. Trimming took 3 bases from V and 2 from J, leaving 12 bases between them.

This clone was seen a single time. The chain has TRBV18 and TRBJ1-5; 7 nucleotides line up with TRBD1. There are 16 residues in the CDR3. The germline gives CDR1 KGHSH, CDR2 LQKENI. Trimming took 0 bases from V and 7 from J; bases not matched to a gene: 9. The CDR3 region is CASSPPGAGGVQPQHF. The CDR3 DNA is TGTGCCAGCTCACCACCTGGGGCAGGGGGTGTCCAGCCCCAGCATTTT.

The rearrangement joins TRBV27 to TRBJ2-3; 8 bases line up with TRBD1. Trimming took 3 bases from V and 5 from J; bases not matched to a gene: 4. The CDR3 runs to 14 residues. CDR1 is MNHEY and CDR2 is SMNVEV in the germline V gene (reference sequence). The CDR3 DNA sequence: TGTGCCAGCAGTTTTTGGGACAGGCAAGATACGCAGTATTTT. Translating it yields CASSFWDRQDTQYF.

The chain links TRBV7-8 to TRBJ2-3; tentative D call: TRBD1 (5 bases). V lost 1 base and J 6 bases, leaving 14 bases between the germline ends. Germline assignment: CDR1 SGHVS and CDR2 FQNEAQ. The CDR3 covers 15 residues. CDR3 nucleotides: TGTGCCAGCAGCTTAGAGGACATGAGTCGGGATACGCAGTATTTT. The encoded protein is CASSLEDMSRDTQYF. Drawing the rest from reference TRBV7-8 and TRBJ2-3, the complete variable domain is GAGVSQSPRYKVAKRGQDVALRCDPISGHVSLFWYQQALGQGPEFLTYFQNEAQLDKSGLPSDRFFAERPEGSVSTLKIQRTQQEDSAVYLCASSLEDMSRDTQYFGPGTRLTVL.

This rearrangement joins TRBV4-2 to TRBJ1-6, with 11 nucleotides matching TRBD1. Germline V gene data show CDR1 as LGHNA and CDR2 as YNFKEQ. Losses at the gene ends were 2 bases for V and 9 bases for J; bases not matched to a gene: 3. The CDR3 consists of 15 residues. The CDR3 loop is CASSQPGQGASPLHF. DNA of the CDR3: TGTGCCAGCAGCCAACCCGGACAGGGGGCTTCACCCCTCCACTTT.

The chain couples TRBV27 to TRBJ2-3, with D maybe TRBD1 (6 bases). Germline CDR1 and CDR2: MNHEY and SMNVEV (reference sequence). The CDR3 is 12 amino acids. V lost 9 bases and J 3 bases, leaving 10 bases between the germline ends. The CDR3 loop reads CARGQGTDTQYF. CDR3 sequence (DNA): TGTGCCAGGGGCCAGGGGACAGATACGCAGTATTTT.

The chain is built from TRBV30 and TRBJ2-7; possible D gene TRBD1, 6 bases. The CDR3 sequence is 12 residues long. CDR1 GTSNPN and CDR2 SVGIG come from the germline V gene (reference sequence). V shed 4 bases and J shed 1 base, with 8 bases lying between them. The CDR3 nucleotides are TGTGCCTGGAACAGGGAGTCCTACGAGCAGTACTTC. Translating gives CAWNRESYEQYF.

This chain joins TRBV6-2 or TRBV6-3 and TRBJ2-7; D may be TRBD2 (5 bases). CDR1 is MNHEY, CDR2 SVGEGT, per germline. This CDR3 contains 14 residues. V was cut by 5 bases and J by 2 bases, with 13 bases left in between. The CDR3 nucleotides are TGTGCCAGCAGTCTACCGGGATCCGCCTACGAGCAGTACTTC. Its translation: CASSLPGSAYEQYF.

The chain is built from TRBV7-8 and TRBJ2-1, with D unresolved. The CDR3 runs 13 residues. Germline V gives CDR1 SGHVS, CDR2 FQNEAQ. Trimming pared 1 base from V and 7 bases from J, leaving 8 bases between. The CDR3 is CASSLGGQNEQFF. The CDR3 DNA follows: TGTGCCAGCAGCTTAGGAGGTCAGAATGAGCAGTTCTTC.

The CDR3 protein is CASSDPGQMNTEAFF. Written as DNA, the CDR3 is TGTGCCAGCAGTGACCCGGGCCAGATGAACACTGAAGCTTTCTTT. V usage is TRBV2 and J usage is TRBJ1-1; D not resolved. Trimming took off 3 bases at V and 0 bases at J, with 11 bases between the two ends. The CDR3 spans 15 residues. Germline CDR1 is SNHLY and CDR2 is FYNNEI.